This TCR beta chain comes out of a study of cytomegalovirus exposure and HLA in healthy donors. Study-wide results and caveats: Some public TCRs appeared in many individuals, while most sequences were rare.

A multiplex PCR was run with 60 Vbeta primers and 13 Jbeta primers. Libraries were prepared by immunoSEQ multiplex PCR; TCRdb keeps only in-frame clonotypes and omits some of them. The data show under 200,000 clones, 75% to 90% seen once. This clone was counted only a few times. The antigen is unknown. Each donor was healthy, and each was a bone marrow donor. Trimming took 6 bases from V and 5 from J; bases not matched to a gene: 12. This CDR3 spans 16 amino acids. Germline loops: CDR1 SNHLY, CDR2 FYNNEI. J is TRBJ2-5 and V is TRBV2, with 10 bases lining up with TRBD2. Sequenced input: PBMCs. The TCR comes from a man aged 35 to 55 in good health and CMV-seropositive. The CDR3 loop reads CASSWGERGGRETQYF. The CDR3 DNA reads as TGTGCCAGCAGCTGGGGGGAGCGGGGGGGCAGGGAGACCCAGTACTTC.